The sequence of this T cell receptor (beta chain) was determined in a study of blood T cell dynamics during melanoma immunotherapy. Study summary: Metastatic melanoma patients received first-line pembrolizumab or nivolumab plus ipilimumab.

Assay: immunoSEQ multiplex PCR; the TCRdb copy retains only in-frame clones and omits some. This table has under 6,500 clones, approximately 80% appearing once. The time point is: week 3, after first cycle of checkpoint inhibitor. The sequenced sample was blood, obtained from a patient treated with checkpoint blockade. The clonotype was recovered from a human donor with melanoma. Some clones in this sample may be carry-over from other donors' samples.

This CDR3 is CATKRGSETQYF. For the CDR3, the DNA is TGCGCCACGAAGCGGGGTTCGGAGACCCAGTACTTC. The V call is TRBV23-1, the J call TRBJ2-5; 7 nucleotides match TRBD2. TRBV23-1 is flagged as an ORF with uncertain function. J gave up 5 bases and V 10 bases, and 7 bases lay outside the gene matches. This CDR3 has 12 residues.